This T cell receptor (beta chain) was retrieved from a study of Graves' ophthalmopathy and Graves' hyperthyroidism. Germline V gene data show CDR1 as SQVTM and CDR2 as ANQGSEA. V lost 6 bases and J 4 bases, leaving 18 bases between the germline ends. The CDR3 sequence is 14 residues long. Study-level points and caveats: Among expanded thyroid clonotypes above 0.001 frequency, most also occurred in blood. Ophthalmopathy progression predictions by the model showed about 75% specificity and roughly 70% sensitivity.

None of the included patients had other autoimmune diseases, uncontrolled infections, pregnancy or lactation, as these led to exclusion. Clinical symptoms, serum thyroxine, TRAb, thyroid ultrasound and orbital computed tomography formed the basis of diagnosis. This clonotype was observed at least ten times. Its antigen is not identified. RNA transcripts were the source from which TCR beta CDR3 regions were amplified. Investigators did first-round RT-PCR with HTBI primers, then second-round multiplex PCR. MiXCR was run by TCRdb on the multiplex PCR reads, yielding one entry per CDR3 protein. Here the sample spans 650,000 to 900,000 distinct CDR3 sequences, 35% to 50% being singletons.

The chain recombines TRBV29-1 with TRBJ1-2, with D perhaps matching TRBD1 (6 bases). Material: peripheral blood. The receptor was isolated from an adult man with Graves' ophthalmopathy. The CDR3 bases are TGCAGCGTACGCGAAAACACAGGGTTCTATGGCTACACCTTC. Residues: CSVRENTGFYGYTF.